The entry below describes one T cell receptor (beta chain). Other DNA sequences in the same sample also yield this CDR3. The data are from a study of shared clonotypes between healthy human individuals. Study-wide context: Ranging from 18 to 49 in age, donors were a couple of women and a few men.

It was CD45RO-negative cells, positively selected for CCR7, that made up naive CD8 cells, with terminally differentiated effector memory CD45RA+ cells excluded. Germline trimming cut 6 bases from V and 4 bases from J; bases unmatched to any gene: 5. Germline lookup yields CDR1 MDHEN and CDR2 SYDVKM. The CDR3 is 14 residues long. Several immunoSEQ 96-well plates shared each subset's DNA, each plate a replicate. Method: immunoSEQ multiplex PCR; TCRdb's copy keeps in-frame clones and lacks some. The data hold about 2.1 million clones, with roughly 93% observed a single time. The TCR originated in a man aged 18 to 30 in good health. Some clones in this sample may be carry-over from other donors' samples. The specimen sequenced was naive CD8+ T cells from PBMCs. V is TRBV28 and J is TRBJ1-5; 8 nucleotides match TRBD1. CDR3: CASSLGQGNQPQHF. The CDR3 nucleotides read TGTGCCAGCAGCCTTGGACAGGGAAATCAGCCCCAGCATTTT.